This record looks at one T cell receptor (beta chain) sequence and its context. Its antigen remains unknown. The table came from immunoSEQ multiplex PCR; TCRdb's copy has only in-frame clones and leaves some out. This repertoire shows 20,000 to 30,000 clones, approximately 85% found once; its top ten account for roughly 10%. The V gene's germline CDR1 is SGHVS and CDR2 FQNEAQ. The CDR3 consists of 13 residues. V was pared by 1 base and J by 3 bases, with 7 bases between. The source of the sample is a study of T cells in narcolepsy. Study details: Healthy controls were enrolled alongside patients with narcolepsy type 1 or type 2.

Whole-study findings and limits: Reportedly, autoreactive clonotypes were serially detected in patients' blood but not controls'. Autoreactive clone sequences were missing from some blood memory CD4+ repertoires.

The source of this sequence is a human donor in good health. This chain connects TRBV7-8 to TRBJ2-7; no firm D call. The sample taken for sequencing was memory (CD45RA-) CD4+ T cells from blood. CDR3 region: CASSLGQNYEQYF. The CDR3 coding sequence is TGTGCCAGCAGCTTAGGTCAGAACTACGAGCAGTACTTC.